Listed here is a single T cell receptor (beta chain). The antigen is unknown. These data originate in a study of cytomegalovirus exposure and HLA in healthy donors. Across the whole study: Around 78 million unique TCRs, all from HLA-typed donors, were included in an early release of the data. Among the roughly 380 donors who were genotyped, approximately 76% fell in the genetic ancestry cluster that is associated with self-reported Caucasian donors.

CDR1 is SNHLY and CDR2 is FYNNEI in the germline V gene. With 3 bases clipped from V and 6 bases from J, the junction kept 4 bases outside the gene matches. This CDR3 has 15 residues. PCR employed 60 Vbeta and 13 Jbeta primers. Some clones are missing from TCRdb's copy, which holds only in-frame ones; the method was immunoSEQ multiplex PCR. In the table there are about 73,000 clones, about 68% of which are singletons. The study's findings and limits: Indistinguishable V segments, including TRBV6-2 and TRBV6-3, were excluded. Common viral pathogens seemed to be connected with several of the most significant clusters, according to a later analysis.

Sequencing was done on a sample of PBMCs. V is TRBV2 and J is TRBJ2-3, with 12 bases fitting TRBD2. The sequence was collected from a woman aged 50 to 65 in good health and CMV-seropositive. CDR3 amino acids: CASSDGLAGWDTQYF. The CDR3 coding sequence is TGTGCCAGCAGTGACGGACTAGCGGGATGGGATACGCAGTATTTT.